These T cell receptor beta chains were read from a single sample in a study of breast tumors, draining lymph nodes, adjacent tissues. One entry per CDR3 protein, called by TCRdb with MiXCR from the multiplex PCR reads. The table has about 140,000 distinct CDR3 sequences, about 30% seen once. Sequencing used axillary lymph node tissue. All receptors come from a female donor with breast cancer. Some clones in this sample may be carry-over from other donors' samples. CDR3s include the opening cysteine and the closing phenylalanine or tryptophan. D genes are given only for firm matches. Only part of the rows carry a size: once, few, many, or a class if the clone is expanded.

DNA	CDR3	size	J	D	length	V
TGTGCCAGCAGTCACGGGCAGACCGATGGCTACACCTTC	CASSHGQTDGYTF	few	TRBJ1-2	.	13	TRBV6-2/TRBV6-3
TGCAGTGCTACAAATCGCGCCGACTATGGCTACACCTTC	CSATNRADYGYTF	many	TRBJ1-2	.	13	TRBV20-1
TGTGCCAGCAGCCCCACAGGGATTCGTAGCTCCTACAATGAGCAGTTCTTC	CASSPTGIRSSYNEQFF	many	TRBJ2-1	.	17	TRBV7-8
TGTGCCATCCTACCATATATCACAGGGAACTATGGCTACACCTTC	CAILPYITGNYGYTF	many	TRBJ1-2	.	15	TRBV28
TGTGCCAGCAGTCACGGGGACAGTCTCACAGATACGCAGTATTTT	CASSHGDSLTDTQYF	few	TRBJ2-3	TRBD1	15	TRBV6-6
TGTGCCAGCTGGAAGGACTCCTACGAGCAGTACTTC	CASWKDSYEQYF	many	TRBJ2-7	.	12	TRBV6-1
TGCGCCAGCAGCCAACTACTGATTCGGACTGTCGGGGAGCTGTTTTTT	CASSQLLIRTVGELFF	many	TRBJ2-2	.	16	TRBV4-3
TGCGCCAGCAGCTCGCGAGTTGCGGGGGGTACGAACACCGGGGAGCTGTTTTTT	CASSSRVAGGTNTGELFF	many	TRBJ2-2	TRBD2	18	TRBV5-1
TGTGCCAGCTCACCCGGGCAAGAAGCCCTCTACGAGCAGTACTTC	CASSPGQEALYEQYF	many	TRBJ2-7	.	15	TRBV18
TGCAGTGCTAGCTTTCCGGGGGACAACACCGAGCAGTACTTC	CSASFPGDNTEQYF	.	TRBJ2-7	.	14	TRBV20-1
TGCGCCAGCAGCAGTGGACTAGCGGGGGGTAGGACAGATACGCAGTATTTT	CASSSGLAGGRTDTQYF	many	TRBJ2-3	TRBD2	17	TRBV5-1